This T cell receptor (beta chain) comes out of a study of blood T cells in healthy people across ages. The CDR3 has 14 amino acids. Alongside a J-beta primer mix, a sample-barcoded 5' primer served in a second PCR lasting 7 to 11 cycles. TCRdb re-called the 5' RACE reads with MiXCR, one entry per CDR3 protein. Of about 670,000 distinct CDR3 sequences in the sample, roughly 41% are singletons; the top ten hold about 32%. This clonotype was found once. A much larger clone sits a single nucleotide away, making a read error possible. The sequenced sample was blood. The rearrangement uses TRBV12-3 or TRBV12-4 and TRBJ2-3; a possible D gene is TRBD2 (7 bases). The receptor's source is a man older than 75 in good health. Here the CDR3 reads CASSFRGGSDTRYF. DNA of the CDR3: TGTGCCAGCAGTTTTCGCGGGGGCTCAGATACGCGGTATTTT.